What follows describes a single T cell receptor beta chain. These data come from a study of T cell changes during pregnancy in multiple sclerosis. Germline CDR1 reads MNHNS; CDR2 reads SASEGT. Losses at the gene ends were 6 bases for V and 6 bases for J; bases not matched to a gene: 5. The CDR3 is 15 amino acids. Using immunoSEQ multiplex PCR, the repertoire was profiled, and TCRdb retains in-frame clones only, with some absent. The sample lists around 71,000 clones, 85% to 95% occurring once. The source is a female donor with multiple sclerosis, enrolled in a pregnancy study. The sample consisted of peripheral blood, taken in the third trimester of pregnancy. V gene TRBV6-1 combines with J gene TRBJ2-1, with 13 bases aligning to TRBD2. The CDR3 here is CASRGGTSGINEQFF. CDR3 in DNA: TGTGCCAGCAGGGGGGGGACTAGCGGGATCAATGAGCAGTTCTTC.